This T cell receptor beta chain emerged from a study of Graves' ophthalmopathy and Graves' hyperthyroidism. CDR3 size: 15 residues. Germline V lookup: CDR1 DFQATT, CDR2 SNEGSKA (reference sequence). Only one count was recorded for this clonotype. A much larger clone sits a single nucleotide away, making a read error possible. The TCR beta CDR3 regions underwent amplification from RNA transcripts. HTBI primers were used in a first-round RT-PCR, which preceded a second-round multiplex PCR. TCRdb re-analysed the multiplex PCR reads in MiXCR, keeping a single row per CDR3 protein. The profile shows 650,000 to 900,000 distinct CDR3 sequences, roughly 40% of them singletons.

The chain uses TRBV20-1 and TRBJ2-5; D could derive from TRBD1 or TRBD2 (5 bases each). This TCR was sampled from an adult man with Graves' ophthalmopathy. Material: peripheral blood. This CDR3 reads CSARAFGGLGETQDF. The CDR3 DNA follows: TGCAGTGCTAGGGCATTTGGGGGTCTAGGAGAGACCCAGGACTTC.